A single T cell receptor beta chain is shown here with its context. Its matching antigen is unknown. This sample stems from a study of cytomegalovirus exposure and HLA in healthy donors. General observations from the study: A few V segments could not be told apart, such as TRBV6-2 and TRBV6-3, and were left out. TCR beta sequences reportedly predicted most subjects' HLA-A and HLA-B alleles accurately. In a later analysis, V- and J-gene trimming of beta chains associated with a DCLRE1C missense variant, replicated independently. Fewer N-insertions than the approximately 680-donor mean were reportedly shown by an Asian-associated ancestry cluster in a later analysis.

CDR1 is SQVTM and CDR2 is ANQGSEA in the germline V gene. Trimming took 7 bases from V and 11 from J; bases not matched to a gene: 12. The CDR3 covers 12 residues. PCR amplification relied on 60 Vbeta primers (plus 13 Jbeta primers). This table comes from immunoSEQ multiplex PCR, and its TCRdb copy is limited to in-frame clones, with some not included. The sample has 250,000 to 350,000 clones, 86% seen once. The receptor comes from a man aged 35 to 55 in good health and CMV-seropositive. This chain connects TRBV29-1 to TRBJ1-1; 8 bases are shared with TRBD1. Sequenced material: PBMCs. CDR3 in amino acids: CSAEGRGRSAFF. The CDR3 coding sequence is TGCAGCGCCGAGGGCAGGGGGCGCAGCGCTTTCTTT.